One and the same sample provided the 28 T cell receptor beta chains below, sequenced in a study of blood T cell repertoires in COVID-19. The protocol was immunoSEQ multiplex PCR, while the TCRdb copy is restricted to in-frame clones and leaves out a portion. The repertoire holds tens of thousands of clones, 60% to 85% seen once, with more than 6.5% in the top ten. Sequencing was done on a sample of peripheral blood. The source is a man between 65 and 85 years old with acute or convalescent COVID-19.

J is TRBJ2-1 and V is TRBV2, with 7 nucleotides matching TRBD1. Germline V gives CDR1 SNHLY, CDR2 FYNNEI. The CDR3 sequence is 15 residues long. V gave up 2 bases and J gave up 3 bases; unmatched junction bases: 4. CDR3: CASSEQGQYYNEQFF. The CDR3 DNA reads TGTGCCAGCAGTGAACAGGGACAGTACTACAATGAGCAGTTCTTC.

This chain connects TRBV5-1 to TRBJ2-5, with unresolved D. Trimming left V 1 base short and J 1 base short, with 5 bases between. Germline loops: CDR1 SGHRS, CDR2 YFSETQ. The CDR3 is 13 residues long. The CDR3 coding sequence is TGCGCCAGCAGCTTGCAACTCCAAGAGACCCAGTACTTC. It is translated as CASSLQLQETQYF.

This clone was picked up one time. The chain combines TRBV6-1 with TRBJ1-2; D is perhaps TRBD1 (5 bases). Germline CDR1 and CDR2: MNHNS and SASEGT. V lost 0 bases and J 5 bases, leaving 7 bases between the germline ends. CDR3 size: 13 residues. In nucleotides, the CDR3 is TGTGCCAGCAGTGAAGCCAGGGATTATGGCTACACCTTC. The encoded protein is CASSEARDYGYTF.

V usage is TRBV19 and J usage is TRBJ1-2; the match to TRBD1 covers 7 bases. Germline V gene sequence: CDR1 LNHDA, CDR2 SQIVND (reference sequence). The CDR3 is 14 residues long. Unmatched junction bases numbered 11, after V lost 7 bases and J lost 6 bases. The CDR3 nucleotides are TGTGCCAGTACTTTATTAGCGACAGGGCATGGCTACACCTTC. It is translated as CASTLLATGHGYTF.

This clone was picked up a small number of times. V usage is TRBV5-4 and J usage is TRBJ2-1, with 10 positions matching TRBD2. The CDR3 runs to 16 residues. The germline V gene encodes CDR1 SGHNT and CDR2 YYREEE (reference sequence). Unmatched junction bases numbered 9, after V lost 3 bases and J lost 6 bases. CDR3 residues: CASSSIAGGSPNEQFF. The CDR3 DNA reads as TGTGCCAGCAGCTCTATAGCGGGAGGATCTCCCAATGAGCAGTTCTTC.

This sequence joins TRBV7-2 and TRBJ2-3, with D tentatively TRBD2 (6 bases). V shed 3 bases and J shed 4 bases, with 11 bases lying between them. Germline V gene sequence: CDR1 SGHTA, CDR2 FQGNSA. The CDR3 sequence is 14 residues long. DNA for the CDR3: TGTGCCAGCAGCTTGGGGGGAAGCGCAGATACGCAGTATTTT. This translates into CASSLGGSADTQYF.

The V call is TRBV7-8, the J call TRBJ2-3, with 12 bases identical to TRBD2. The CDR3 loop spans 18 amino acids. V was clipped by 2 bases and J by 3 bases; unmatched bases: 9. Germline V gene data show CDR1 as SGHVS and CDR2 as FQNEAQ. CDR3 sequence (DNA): TGTGCCAGCAGCTTAATAGCGTCTAGCGGGAGGGGTACAGATACGCAGTATTTT. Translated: CASSLIASSGRGTDTQYF.

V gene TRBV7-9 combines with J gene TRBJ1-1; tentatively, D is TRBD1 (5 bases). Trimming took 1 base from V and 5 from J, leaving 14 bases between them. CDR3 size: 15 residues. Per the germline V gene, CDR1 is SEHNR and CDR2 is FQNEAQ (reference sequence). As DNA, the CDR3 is TGTGCCAGCAGCTTAGAAGGCGCAGGGAGGACTGAAGCTTTCTTT. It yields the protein CASSLEGAGRTEAFF.

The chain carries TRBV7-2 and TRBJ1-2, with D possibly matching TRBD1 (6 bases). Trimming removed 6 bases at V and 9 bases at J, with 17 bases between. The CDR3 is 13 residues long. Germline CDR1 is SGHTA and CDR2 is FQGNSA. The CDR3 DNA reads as TGTGCCAGCAGATCTGGGGGCGGAATTAGCTACACCTTC. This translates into CASRSGGGISYTF.

CDR3 DNA sequence: TGCAGCGTTGAATCAGGGCGCGTCCTGACTTTC. It is translated as CSVESGRVLTF. The gene calls are TRBV29-1 and TRBJ2-6; D is perhaps TRBD1 (5 bases). The CDR3 length is 11 residues. Germline assignment: CDR1 SQVTM and CDR2 ANQGSEA. V gave up 2 bases and J gave up 12 bases, with 8 bases separating them.

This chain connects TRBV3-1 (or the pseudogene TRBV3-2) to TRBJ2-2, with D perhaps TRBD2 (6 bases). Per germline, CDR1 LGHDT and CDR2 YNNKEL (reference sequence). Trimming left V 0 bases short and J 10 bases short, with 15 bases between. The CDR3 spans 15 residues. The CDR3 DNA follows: TGTGCCAGCAGCCAAGATGTCGAGCGGGCCCCGGAGCTGTTTTTT. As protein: CASSQDVERAPELFF.

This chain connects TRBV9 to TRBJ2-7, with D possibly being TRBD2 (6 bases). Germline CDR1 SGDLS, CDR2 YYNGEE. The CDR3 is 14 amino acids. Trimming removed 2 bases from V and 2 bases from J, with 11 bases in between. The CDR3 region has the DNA TGTGCCAGCAGCGTGGGACTGACTACCTACGAGCAGTACTTC. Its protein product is CASSVGLTTYEQYF.

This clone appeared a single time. CDR3 protein: CASSESLTAQPQHF. The CDR3 DNA is TGTGCCAGCAGTGAAAGCCTTACAGCCCAGCCCCAGCATTTT. This sequence joins TRBV6-1 and TRBJ1-5; D uncertain. The CDR3 spans 14 residues. Trimming pared 2 bases from V and 7 bases from J, leaving 12 bases between. Germline CDR1 reads MNHNS; CDR2 reads SASEGT.

DNA for the CDR3: TGCGCCAGCAGCTTACAGGGGGCCTCTGGAAACACCATATATTTT. Its translation is CASSLQGASGNTIYF. The V gene is TRBV5-1, the J gene TRBJ1-3; TRBD1 matches at 9 bases. Germline lookup yields CDR1 SGHRS and CDR2 YFSETQ. J gave up 0 bases and V 2 bases, and 0 bases lay outside the gene matches. The CDR3 is made up of 15 amino acids.

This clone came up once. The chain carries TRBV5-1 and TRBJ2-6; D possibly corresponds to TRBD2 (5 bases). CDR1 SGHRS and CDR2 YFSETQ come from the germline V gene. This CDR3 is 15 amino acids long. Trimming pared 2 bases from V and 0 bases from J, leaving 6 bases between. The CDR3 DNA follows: TGCGCCAGCAGCTTAGAGGGCTCTGGGGCCAACGTCCTGACTTTC. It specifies CASSLEGSGANVLTF.

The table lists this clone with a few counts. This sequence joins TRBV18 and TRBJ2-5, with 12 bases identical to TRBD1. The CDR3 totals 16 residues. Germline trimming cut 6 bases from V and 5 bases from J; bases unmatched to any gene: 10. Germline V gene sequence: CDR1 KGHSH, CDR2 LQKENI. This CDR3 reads CASSRTGTGGWETQYF. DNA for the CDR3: TGTGCCAGCTCGCGAACCGGGACAGGGGGCTGGGAGACCCAGTACTTC.

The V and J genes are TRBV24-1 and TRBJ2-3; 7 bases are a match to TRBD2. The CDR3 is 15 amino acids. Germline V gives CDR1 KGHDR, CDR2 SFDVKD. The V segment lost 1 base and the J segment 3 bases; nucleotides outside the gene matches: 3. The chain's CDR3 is CATSDFGGKTDTQYF. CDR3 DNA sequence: TGTGCCACCAGTGATTTCGGGGGGAAGACAGATACGCAGTATTTT.

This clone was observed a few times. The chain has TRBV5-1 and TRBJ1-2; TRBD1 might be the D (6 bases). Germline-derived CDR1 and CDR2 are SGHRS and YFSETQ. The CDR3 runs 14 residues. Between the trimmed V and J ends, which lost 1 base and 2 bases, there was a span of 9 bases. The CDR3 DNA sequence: TGCGCCAGCAGCTTGACAGGGTCCAACTATGGCTACACCTTC. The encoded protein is CASSLTGSNYGYTF.

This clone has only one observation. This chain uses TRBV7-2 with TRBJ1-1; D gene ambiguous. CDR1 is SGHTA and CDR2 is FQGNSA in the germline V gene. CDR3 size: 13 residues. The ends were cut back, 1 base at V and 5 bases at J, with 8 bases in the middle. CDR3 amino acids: CASSLEPITEAFF. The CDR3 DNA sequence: TGTGCCAGCAGCTTAGAGCCCATAACTGAAGCTTTCTTT.

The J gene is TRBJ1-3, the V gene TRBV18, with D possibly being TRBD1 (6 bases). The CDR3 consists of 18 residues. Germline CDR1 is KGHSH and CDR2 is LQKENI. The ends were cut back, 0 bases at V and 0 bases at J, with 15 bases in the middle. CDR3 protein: CASSPPPYRDDSGNTIYF. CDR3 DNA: TGTGCCAGCTCACCACCGCCTTACAGGGACGACTCTGGAAACACCATATATTTT.

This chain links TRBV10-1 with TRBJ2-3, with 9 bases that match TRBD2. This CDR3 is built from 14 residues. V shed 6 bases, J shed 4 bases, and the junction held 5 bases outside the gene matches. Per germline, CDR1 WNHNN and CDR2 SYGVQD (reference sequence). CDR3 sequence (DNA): TGCGCCAGCAGAGATAGCGGGGGAGCAGATACGCAGTATTTT. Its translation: CASRDSGGADTQYF.

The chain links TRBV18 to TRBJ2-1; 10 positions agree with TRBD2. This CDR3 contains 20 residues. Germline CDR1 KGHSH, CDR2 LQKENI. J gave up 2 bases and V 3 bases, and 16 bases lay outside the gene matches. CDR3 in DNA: TGTGCCAGCTCACCCCGCCTAACGGGTATAGCGGGAGGTCCCTACAATGAGCAGTTCTTC. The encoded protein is CASSPRLTGIAGGPYNEQFF.

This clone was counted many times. The CDR3 sequence: CASSSGNLNGYTF. As DNA, the CDR3 is TGTGCCAGTAGTTCCGGGAATCTAAACGGCTACACCTTC. V gene TRBV19 combines with J gene TRBJ1-2; no reliable D call. CDR3 length equals 13 residues. Trimming pared 5 bases from V and 8 bases from J, leaving 15 bases between. Germline CDR1 LNHDA, CDR2 SQIVND (reference sequence).

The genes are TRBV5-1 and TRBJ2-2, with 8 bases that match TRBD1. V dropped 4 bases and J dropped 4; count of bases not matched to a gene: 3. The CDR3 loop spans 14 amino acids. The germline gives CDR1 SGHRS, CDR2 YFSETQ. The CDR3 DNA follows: TGCGCCAGCAGCACGGACAGGGTCACCGGGGAGCTGTTTTTT. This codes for CASSTDRVTGELFF.

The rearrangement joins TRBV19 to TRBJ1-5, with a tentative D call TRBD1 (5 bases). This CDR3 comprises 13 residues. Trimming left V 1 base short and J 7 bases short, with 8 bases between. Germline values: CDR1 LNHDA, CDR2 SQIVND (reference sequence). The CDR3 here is CASSIGGGQPQHF. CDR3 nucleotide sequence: TGTGCCAGTAGTATAGGGGGGGGGCAGCCCCAGCATTTT.

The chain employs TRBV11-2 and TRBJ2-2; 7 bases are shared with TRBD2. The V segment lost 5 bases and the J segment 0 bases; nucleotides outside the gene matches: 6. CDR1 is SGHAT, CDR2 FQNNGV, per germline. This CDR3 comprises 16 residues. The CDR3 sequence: CASSARLAANTGELFF. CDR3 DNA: TGTGCCAGCAGCGCTCGACTAGCTGCGAACACCGGGGAGCTGTTTTTT.

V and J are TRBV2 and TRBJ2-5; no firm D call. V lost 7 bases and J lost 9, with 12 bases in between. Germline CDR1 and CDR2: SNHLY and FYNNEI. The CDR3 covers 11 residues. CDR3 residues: CASNIDLAQYF. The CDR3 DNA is TGTGCCAGCAACATCGATCTGGCCCAGTACTTC.

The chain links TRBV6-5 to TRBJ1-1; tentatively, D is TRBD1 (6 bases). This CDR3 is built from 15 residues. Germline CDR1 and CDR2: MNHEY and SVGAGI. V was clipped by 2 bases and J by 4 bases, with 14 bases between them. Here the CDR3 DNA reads TGTGCCAGCAGTTACGGGGGGGCGGTTAGCACTGAAGCTTTCTTT. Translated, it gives CASSYGGAVSTEAFF.